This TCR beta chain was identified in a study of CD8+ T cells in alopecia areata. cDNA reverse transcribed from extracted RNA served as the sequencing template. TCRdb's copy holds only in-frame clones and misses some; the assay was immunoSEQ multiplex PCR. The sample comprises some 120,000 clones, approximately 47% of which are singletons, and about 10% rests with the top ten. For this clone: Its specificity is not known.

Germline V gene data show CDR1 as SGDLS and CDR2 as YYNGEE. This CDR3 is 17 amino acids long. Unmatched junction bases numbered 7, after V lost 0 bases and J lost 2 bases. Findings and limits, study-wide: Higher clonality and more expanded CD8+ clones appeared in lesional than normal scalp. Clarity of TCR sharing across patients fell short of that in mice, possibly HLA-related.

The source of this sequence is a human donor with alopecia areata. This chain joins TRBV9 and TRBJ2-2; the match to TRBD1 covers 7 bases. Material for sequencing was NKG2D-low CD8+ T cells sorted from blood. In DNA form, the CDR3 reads TGTGCCAGCAGCGTAGAAGTCGGGACAGCAAACACCGGGGAGCTGTTTTTT. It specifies CASSVEVGTANTGELFF.